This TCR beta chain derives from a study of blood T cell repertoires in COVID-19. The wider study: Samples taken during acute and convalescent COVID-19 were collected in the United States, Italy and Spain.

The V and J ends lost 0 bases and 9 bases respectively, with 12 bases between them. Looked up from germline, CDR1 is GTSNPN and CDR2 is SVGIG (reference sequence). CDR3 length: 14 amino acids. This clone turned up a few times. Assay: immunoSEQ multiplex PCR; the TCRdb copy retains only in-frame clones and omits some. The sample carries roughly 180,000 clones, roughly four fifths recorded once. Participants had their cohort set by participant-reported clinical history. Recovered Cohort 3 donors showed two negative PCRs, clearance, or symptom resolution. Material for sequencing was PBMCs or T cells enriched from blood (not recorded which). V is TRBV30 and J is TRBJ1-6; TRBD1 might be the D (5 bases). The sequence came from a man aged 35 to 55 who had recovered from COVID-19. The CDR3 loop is CAWSVWGEGSPLHF. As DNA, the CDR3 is TGTGCCTGGAGTGTCTGGGGGGAAGGTTCACCCCTCCACTTT.